This TCR beta chain was obtained from a study of regulatory T cells in long-lasting Graves disease. The CDR3 is 13 residues long. The V end lost 3 bases, the J end lost 1 base, and 6 bases lay between the germline ends. Many counts were recorded for this clonotype. Both iRepertoire HTBI primers and Arm-PCR of CDR3 regions were used to build the TCR beta libraries. Using its own MiXCR run on the multiplex PCR reads, TCRdb lists one record per CDR3 protein. The top ten clones hold roughly 27% of a sample with 300,000 to 400,000 distinct CDR3 sequences, roughly 17% of them seen once. The sample's time point: newly diagnosed GD, antithyroid drugs for less than 3 months. PBMCs were the source of the RNA used for TCR sequencing. These data also featured in a second study, about T cells in Graves' hyperthyroidism and ophthalmopathy.

This sequence joins TRBV12-3 or TRBV12-4 and TRBJ1-1; no firm D call. The receptor comes from a man aged 40-55 years with Graves disease. Sequencing used peripheral blood mononuclear cells (PBMCs), obtained at new diagnosis, from a patient treated with antithyroid drugs. CDR3 sequence (DNA): TGTGCCAGCAGTTTTCACTGGAACACTGAAGCTTTCTTT. This sequence encodes CASSFHWNTEAFF.